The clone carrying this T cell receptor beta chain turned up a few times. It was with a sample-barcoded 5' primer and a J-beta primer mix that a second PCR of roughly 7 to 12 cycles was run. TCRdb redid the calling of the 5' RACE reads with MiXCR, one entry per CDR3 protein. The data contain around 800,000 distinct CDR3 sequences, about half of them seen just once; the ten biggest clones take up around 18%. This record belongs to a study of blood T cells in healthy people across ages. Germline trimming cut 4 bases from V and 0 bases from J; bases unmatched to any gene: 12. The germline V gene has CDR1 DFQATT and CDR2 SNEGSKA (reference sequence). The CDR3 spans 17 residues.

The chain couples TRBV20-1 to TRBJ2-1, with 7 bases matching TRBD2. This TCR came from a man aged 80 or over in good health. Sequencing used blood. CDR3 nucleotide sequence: TGCAGTGCTATTTCCGGGCTAGCGGTAAGCTCCTACAATGAGCAGTTCTTC. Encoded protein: CSAISGLAVSSYNEQFF.